Sequencing of this T cell receptor (beta chain) was carried out in a study of shared clonotypes between healthy human individuals. Study-wide background: The study enrolled a couple of women and a few men aged 18 to 49.

The deep-level immunoSEQ assay was used. Generated by immunoSEQ multiplex PCR, the TCRdb table keeps only in-frame clones and is missing some. The sample gives about 460,000 clones, around 77% of which show up once; about 12% is in the top ten. This clone was recorded only once. Donors comprised only Caucasian adults living in Nashville, Tennessee. Genomic DNA from unsorted samples was obtained from 70 million to 95 million PBMCs (per sample). The CDR3 spans 14 residues. Trimming took 6 bases from V and 1 from J, leaving 12 bases between them. Looked up from germline, CDR1 is MNHEY and CDR2 is SVGAGI. The TCR originated in a woman in her thirties or forties in good health. Some clones in this sample may be carry-over from other donors' samples. Sample: PBMCs. The V gene is TRBV6-5, the J gene TRBJ1-1; D gene uncertain. The DNA of the CDR3 is TGTGCCAGCAGCCTAGAGAGGACGAACACTGAAGCTTTCTTT. Its translation: CASSLERTNTEAFF.